This entry lists 4 T cell receptor beta chains sequenced from one sample in a study of blood T cell repertoires in COVID-19. The repertoire was sequenced with immunoSEQ multiplex PCR; TCRdb's copy has only in-frame clones and lacks some. The table has fewer than 200,000 clones, around 87% seen once; the top ten hold approximately 2.5%. The specimen was peripheral blood. The origin of the receptors is a man aged 35-49 years with active or convalescent COVID-19.

The genes are TRBV9 and TRBJ1-4; unclear D gene. V lost 3 bases, J lost 10 bases, and 13 bases lay in between. There are 13 residues in the CDR3. Germline values: CDR1 SGDLS, CDR2 YYNGEE. CDR3 protein: CASSDEGRGKLFF. The CDR3 DNA sequence: TGTGCCAGCAGCGACGAAGGGAGAGGAAAACTGTTTTTT.

This clone appeared once. This rearrangement joins TRBV9 to TRBJ1-6, with D unresolved. The CDR3 spans 14 residues. The V end was cut by 2 bases, the J end by 7 bases, with 10 bases between. Germline CDR1 is SGDLS and CDR2 is YYNGEE. In nucleotides, the CDR3 is TGTGCCAGCAGCGTGGCGGATTTGAATTCACCCCTCCACTTT. It is translated as CASSVADLNSPLHF.

The chain carries TRBV2 and TRBJ2-2; 10 bases map to TRBD2. Germline V gene data show CDR1 as SNHLY and CDR2 as FYNNEI. The CDR3 consists of 16 residues. V trimming: 4 bases; J trimming: 7 bases; junction bases outside the gene matches: 9. The CDR3 region is CASSGVLAGVDGELFF. The CDR3 coding sequence is TGTGCCAGCAGTGGTGTCCTAGCGGGGGTGGACGGGGAGCTGTTTTTT.

V and J are TRBV4-1 and TRBJ2-3; 11 bases match TRBD2. Germline CDR1 is MGHRA and CDR2 is YSYEKL. The CDR3 totals 18 residues. Losses at the gene ends were 4 bases for V and 5 bases for J; bases not matched to a gene: 14. CDR3 nucleotide sequence: TGCGCCAGCAGCCCCAGTGGGTTAGCGGGGGGGCAGGGAGATACGCAGTATTTT. Amino acid sequence: CASSPSGLAGGQGDTQYF.